These T cell receptor beta chains were read from a single sample in a study of technical replicates of blood from several donors. Sequencing used immunoSEQ multiplex PCR; TCRdb keeps in-frame clones, though not all of them. Of about 80,000 clones in the sample, 95% to 98% were seen once. Material for sequencing was T cells isolated from PBMCs. These receptors came from a human donor in good health. Each CDR3 is given with its conserved first and last residue. D genes are given only for firm matches. A clone size is listed for some rows: how often the clone was seen (once, few, many), or a class if it is expanded.

clone_size: -; d_call: -; v_call: TRBV7-8; j_call: TRBJ2-1; cdr3_nt: TGTGCCAGCAGCTCCCGCAATATGGTACTTAGCTCCTACAATGAGCAGTTCTTC; cdr3_aa: CASSSRNMVLSSYNEQFF
clone_size: once; d_call: -; v_call: TRBV6-1; j_call: TRBJ1-5; cdr3_nt: TGTGCCAGCAGCTTGGGGGGGGATCAGCCCCAGCATTTT; cdr3_aa: CASSLGGDQPQHF
clone_size: -; d_call: TRBD2; v_call: TRBV6-5; j_call: TRBJ2-2; cdr3_nt: TGTGCCAGCAGTTTAGCGGGCCTTGATCCCGGGGAGCTGTTTTTT; cdr3_aa: CASSLAGLDPGELFF
clone_size: -; d_call: -; v_call: TRBV5-1; j_call: TRBJ1-1; cdr3_nt: TGCGCCAGCCCCCCCGACAGTTTGAACACTGAAGCTTTCTTT; cdr3_aa: CASPPDSLNTEAFF
clone_size: -; d_call: -; v_call: TRBV7-3; j_call: TRBJ1-2; cdr3_nt: TGTGCCAGCAGCTTAATACGGGGTTATGGCTACACCTTC; cdr3_aa: CASSLIRGYGYTF
clone_size: -; d_call: -; v_call: TRBV11-3; j_call: TRBJ2-1; cdr3_nt: TGTGCCAGCAGCTTAGATTATGACTGGAATGAGCAGTTCTTC; cdr3_aa: CASSLDYDWNEQFF
clone_size: -; d_call: -; v_call: TRBV11-3; j_call: TRBJ2-1; cdr3_nt: TGTGCCAGCAGCTTAGGGGAGAGCGGGCTACCGAATGAGCAGTTCTTC; cdr3_aa: CASSLGESGLPNEQFF
clone_size: once; d_call: -; v_call: TRBV11-1; j_call: TRBJ1-1; cdr3_nt: TGTGCCAGCAGTAGACATGAAGCTTTCTTT; cdr3_aa: CASSRHEAFF
clone_size: -; d_call: TRBD1; v_call: TRBV28; j_call: TRBJ2-7; cdr3_nt: TGTGCCAGCAGCCAAACAGGGGTAGCGCAGTACTTC; cdr3_aa: CASSQTGVAQYF
clone_size: once; d_call: -; v_call: TRBV6-6; j_call: TRBJ1-4; cdr3_nt: TGTGCCAGCAATCGGGGGGATTACGAAAAACTGTTTTTT; cdr3_aa: CASNRGDYEKLFF
clone_size: -; d_call: -; v_call: TRBV7-8; j_call: TRBJ2-7; cdr3_nt: TGTGCCAGCAGCTTAGTGGCGGGATTCTACGAGCAGTACTTC; cdr3_aa: CASSLVAGFYEQYF
clone_size: -; d_call: -; v_call: TRBV28; j_call: TRBJ1-2; cdr3_nt: TGTGCCAGCAGTTTATTCCAGATAAACTATGGCTACACCTTC; cdr3_aa: CASSLFQINYGYTF
clone_size: -; d_call: TRBD1; v_call: TRBV19; j_call: TRBJ2-5; cdr3_nt: TGTGCCAGTAGTACCATTGACAGGGGGCAAGGGGAGACCCAGTACTTC; cdr3_aa: CASSTIDRGQGETQYF
clone_size: -; d_call: -; v_call: TRBV28; j_call: TRBJ1-5; cdr3_nt: TGTGCCAGCAGTGTAGTAAGCAATCAGCCCCAGCATTTT; cdr3_aa: CASSVVSNQPQHF
clone_size: -; d_call: TRBD1; v_call: TRBV10-3; j_call: TRBJ1-2; cdr3_nt: TGTGCCATCAGCGACCGACAGGGGTTCTCTGGCTACACCTTC; cdr3_aa: CAISDRQGFSGYTF
clone_size: -; d_call: TRBD2; v_call: TRBV28; j_call: TRBJ2-1; cdr3_nt: TGTGCCAGCAGTATCCCCGGGACTAGCGGGAGATATGATGAGCAGTTCTTC; cdr3_aa: CASSIPGTSGRYDEQFF
clone_size: -; d_call: -; v_call: TRBV23-1; j_call: TRBJ1-2; cdr3_nt: TGCGCCAGCAGTCAACCCCCGGACAGTTCTAACTATGGCTACACCTTC; cdr3_aa: CASSQPPDSSNYGYTF
clone_size: -; d_call: TRBD1; v_call: TRBV19; j_call: TRBJ1-3; cdr3_nt: TGTGCCAGTAGCACGGACCGGGACAGGGTATCCGCATTTCTCGGAAACACCATATATTTT; cdr3_aa: CASSTDRDRVSAFLGNTIYF
clone_size: -; d_call: -; v_call: TRBV6-5; j_call: TRBJ2-1; cdr3_nt: TGTGCCAGCAGTACAAGACAGCAGCAGTTCTTC; cdr3_aa: CASSTRQQQFF
clone_size: -; d_call: TRBD1; v_call: TRBV6-5; j_call: TRBJ1-2; cdr3_nt: TGTGCCAGCAAGACAGGGGGCCATGGCTACACCTTC; cdr3_aa: CASKTGGHGYTF
clone_size: -; d_call: -; v_call: TRBV29-1; j_call: TRBJ2-7; cdr3_nt: TGCAGCGTTGAAGAAGGACAGTCCTACGAGCAGTACTTC; cdr3_aa: CSVEEGQSYEQYF
clone_size: -; d_call: -; v_call: TRBV5-4; j_call: TRBJ1-1; cdr3_nt: TGTGCCAGCAGCCCGTACCTACTCACTGAAGCTTTCTTT; cdr3_aa: CASSPYLLTEAFF
clone_size: -; d_call: -; v_call: TRBV2; j_call: TRBJ2-7; cdr3_nt: TGTGCCAGCAGTGTTGAGGGATACGAGCAGTACTTC; cdr3_aa: CASSVEGYEQYF
clone_size: -; d_call: -; v_call: TRBV19; j_call: TRBJ1-1; cdr3_nt: TGTGCCAGTAGTATAGTATCAGGGTCTGAAGCTTTCTTT; cdr3_aa: CASSIVSGSEAFF
clone_size: -; d_call: TRBD2; v_call: TRBV11-3; j_call: TRBJ2-3; cdr3_nt: TGTGCCAGCAGCCCGAGCATTCTAGCGGACACAGATACGCAGTATTTT; cdr3_aa: CASSPSILADTDTQYF
clone_size: -; d_call: -; v_call: TRBV10-3; j_call: TRBJ1-1; cdr3_nt: TGTGCCATCAGTGACCGACAACCCACTGAAGCTTTCTTT; cdr3_aa: CAISDRQPTEAFF
clone_size: once; d_call: TRBD2; v_call: TRBV28; j_call: TRBJ2-1; cdr3_nt: TGTGCCAGCACCAGCGGGATCGATCACAATGAGCAGTTCTTC; cdr3_aa: CASTSGIDHNEQFF
clone_size: -; d_call: -; v_call: TRBV27; j_call: TRBJ2-7; cdr3_nt: TGTGCCAGCAGTTTCGGCGGGAATTCCTACGAGCAGTACTTC; cdr3_aa: CASSFGGNSYEQYF
clone_size: -; d_call: -; v_call: TRBV21-1; j_call: TRBJ1-5; cdr3_nt: TGTGCCAGCAGCCCCCGGGACAGGGATTTTTGTCAGCCCCAGCATTTT; cdr3_aa: CASSPRDRDFCQPQHF
clone_size: once; d_call: -; v_call: TRBV5-3; j_call: TRBJ1-1; cdr3_nt: TGTGCCAGAAGCTTGGAGACAGGCCCTGAAGCTTTCTTT; cdr3_aa: CARSLETGPEAFF
clone_size: -; d_call: TRBD2; v_call: TRBV9; j_call: TRBJ2-3; cdr3_nt: TGTGCCAGCAGCGTCGAGGTAGCGGGAGTCTCAGATACGCAGTATTTT; cdr3_aa: CASSVEVAGVSDTQYF
clone_size: -; d_call: TRBD2; v_call: TRBV9; j_call: TRBJ2-3; cdr3_nt: TGTGCCAGCAGCGCGAAACTAGCGGGAGATATAATCACAGATACGCAGTATTTT; cdr3_aa: CASSAKLAGDIITDTQYF
clone_size: -; d_call: -; v_call: TRBV11-3; j_call: TRBJ2-3; cdr3_nt: TGTGCCAGCAGCTTTCAGACAGGCTGGAACACAGATACGCAGTATTTT; cdr3_aa: CASSFQTGWNTDTQYF
clone_size: -; d_call: TRBD2; v_call: TRBV4-2; j_call: TRBJ2-1; cdr3_nt: TGTGCCAGCAGCCAAGAAGCGACAAGCGGGAGTATCTACAATGAGCAGTTCTTC; cdr3_aa: CASSQEATSGSIYNEQFF
clone_size: -; d_call: -; v_call: TRBV28; j_call: TRBJ1-1; cdr3_nt: TGTGCCAGCAGCCCCTCCGAGAGTGAAGCTTTCTTT; cdr3_aa: CASSPSESEAFF
clone_size: -; d_call: TRBD2; v_call: TRBV4-1; j_call: TRBJ2-5; cdr3_nt: TGCGCCAGCAGCCAAGTGTCCAAGCGGGGCAACCAAGAGACCCAGTACTTC; cdr3_aa: CASSQVSKRGNQETQYF
clone_size: -; d_call: -; v_call: TRBV10-1; j_call: TRBJ1-5; cdr3_nt: TGCGCCAGCAGTGAGTACCGCTACAATCAGCCCCAGCATTTT; cdr3_aa: CASSEYRYNQPQHF
clone_size: -; d_call: -; v_call: TRBV30; j_call: TRBJ2-2; cdr3_nt: TGTGCCTGGAGTCTTAACACCGGGGAGCTGTTTTTT; cdr3_aa: CAWSLNTGELFF
clone_size: -; d_call: -; v_call: TRBV7-9; j_call: TRBJ1-4; cdr3_nt: TGTGCCAGCAGCTCCACGGGGGCAACTAATGAAAAACTGTTTTTT; cdr3_aa: CASSSTGATNEKLFF
clone_size: -; d_call: TRBD1; v_call: TRBV10-1; j_call: TRBJ2-7; cdr3_nt: TGCGCCAGCAGCCCGGGACAGTACGAGCAGTACTTC; cdr3_aa: CASSPGQYEQYF
clone_size: -; d_call: -; v_call: TRBV9; j_call: TRBJ2-4; cdr3_nt: TGTGCCAGCAGCCCAGAAACTACCAAAAACATTCAGTACTTC; cdr3_aa: CASSPETTKNIQYF
clone_size: -; d_call: -; v_call: TRBV28; j_call: TRBJ1-1; cdr3_nt: TGTGCCAGCAAAACAGGCTATAACACTGAAGCTTTCTTT; cdr3_aa: CASKTGYNTEAFF
clone_size: once; d_call: -; v_call: TRBV2; j_call: TRBJ1-1; cdr3_nt: TGTGCCAGCAAGGGTTGGGGGCTGGAGGCTTTCTTT; cdr3_aa: CASKGWGLEAFF
clone_size: -; d_call: -; v_call: TRBV2; j_call: TRBJ2-6; cdr3_nt: TGTGCCAGCAGATTTCAGGGCTCTGGGGCCAACGTCCTGACTTTC; cdr3_aa: CASRFQGSGANVLTF
clone_size: -; d_call: TRBD2; v_call: TRBV30; j_call: TRBJ2-7; cdr3_nt: TGTGCCTGGAGTCCCCTAGGGAGGGAGGGAGACTCCTACGAGCAGTACTTC; cdr3_aa: CAWSPLGREGDSYEQYF
clone_size: -; d_call: -; v_call: TRBV11-2; j_call: TRBJ2-2; cdr3_nt: TGTGCCAGCAGCTTAGGGTGGCAGGAACGGAACACCGGGGAGCTGTTTTTT; cdr3_aa: CASSLGWQERNTGELFF
clone_size: -; d_call: -; v_call: TRBV7-8; j_call: TRBJ2-3; cdr3_nt: TGTGCCAGCAGCTTCAAGCGGGTTACCACAGATACGCAGTATTTT; cdr3_aa: CASSFKRVTTDTQYF